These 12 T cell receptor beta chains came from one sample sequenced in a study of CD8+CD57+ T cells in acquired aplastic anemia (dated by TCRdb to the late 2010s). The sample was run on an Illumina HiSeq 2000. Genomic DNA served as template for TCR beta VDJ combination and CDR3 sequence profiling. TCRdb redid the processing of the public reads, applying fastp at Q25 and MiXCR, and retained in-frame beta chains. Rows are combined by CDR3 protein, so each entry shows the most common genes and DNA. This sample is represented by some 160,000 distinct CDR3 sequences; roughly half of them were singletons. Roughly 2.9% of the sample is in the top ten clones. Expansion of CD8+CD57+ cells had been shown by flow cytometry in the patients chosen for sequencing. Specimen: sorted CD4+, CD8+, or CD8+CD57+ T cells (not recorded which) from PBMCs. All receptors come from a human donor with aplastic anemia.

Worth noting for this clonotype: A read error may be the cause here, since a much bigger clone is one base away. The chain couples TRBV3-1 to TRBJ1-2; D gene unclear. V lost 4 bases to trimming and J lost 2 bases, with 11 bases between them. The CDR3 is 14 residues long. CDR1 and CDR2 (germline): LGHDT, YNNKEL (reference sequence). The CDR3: CASSLDGRNYGYTF. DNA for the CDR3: TGTGCCAGCAGCCTCGACGGGAGGAACTATGGCTACACCTTC.

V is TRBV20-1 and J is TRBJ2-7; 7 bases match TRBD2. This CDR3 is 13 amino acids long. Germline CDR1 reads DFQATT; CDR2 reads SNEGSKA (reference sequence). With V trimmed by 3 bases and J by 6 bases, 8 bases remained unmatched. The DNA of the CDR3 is TGCAGTGCTAGTCGGACTAGTTCTGGCGAGCAGTACTTC. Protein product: CSASRTSSGEQYF.

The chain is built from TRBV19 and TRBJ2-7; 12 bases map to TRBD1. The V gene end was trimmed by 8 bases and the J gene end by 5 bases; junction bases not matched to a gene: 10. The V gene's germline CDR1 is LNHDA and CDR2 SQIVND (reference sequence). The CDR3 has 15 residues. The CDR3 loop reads CASSSGTGGGHEQYF. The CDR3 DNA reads TGTGCCAGTTCCTCCGGGACAGGGGGCGGCCACGAGCAGTACTTC.

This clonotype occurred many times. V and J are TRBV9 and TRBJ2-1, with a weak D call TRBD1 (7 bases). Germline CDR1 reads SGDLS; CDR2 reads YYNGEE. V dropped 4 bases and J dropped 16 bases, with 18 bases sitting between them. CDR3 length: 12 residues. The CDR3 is CASSPHRGGQFF. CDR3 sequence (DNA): TGTGCCAGCAGCCCGCACAGGGGAGGTCAATTCTTC.

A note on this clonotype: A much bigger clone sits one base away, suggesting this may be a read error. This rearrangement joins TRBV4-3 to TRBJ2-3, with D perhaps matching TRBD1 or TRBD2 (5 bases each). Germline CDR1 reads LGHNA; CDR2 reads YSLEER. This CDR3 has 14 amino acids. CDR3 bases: TGCGCCCGCAGCCAATGGGGGTCCACAGATACGCAGTATTTT. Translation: CARSQWGSTDTQYF.

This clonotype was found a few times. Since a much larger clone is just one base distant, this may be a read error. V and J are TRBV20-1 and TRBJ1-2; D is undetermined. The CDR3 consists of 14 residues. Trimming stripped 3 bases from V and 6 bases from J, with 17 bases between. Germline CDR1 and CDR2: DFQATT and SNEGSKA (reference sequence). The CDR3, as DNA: TGCAGTGCTAGTGTTGCCGGTCGCCTAAATGGCTACACCTTC. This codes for CSASVAGRLNGYTF.

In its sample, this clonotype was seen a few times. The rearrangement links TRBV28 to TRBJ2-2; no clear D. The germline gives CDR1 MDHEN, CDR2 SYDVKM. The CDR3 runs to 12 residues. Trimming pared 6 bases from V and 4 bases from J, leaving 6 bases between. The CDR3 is CASRAFTGELFF. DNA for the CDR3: TGTGCCAGCAGGGCATTCACCGGGGAGCTGTTTTTT.

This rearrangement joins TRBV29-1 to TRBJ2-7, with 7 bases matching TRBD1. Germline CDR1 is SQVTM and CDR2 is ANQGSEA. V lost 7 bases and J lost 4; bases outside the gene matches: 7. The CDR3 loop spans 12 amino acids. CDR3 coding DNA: TGCAGCGGCCGGGACAGTCCTTACGAGCAGTACTTC. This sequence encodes CSGRDSPYEQYF.

CDR3 in DNA: TGTGCCAGTAGTATAGAGGACAGTAACTATGGCTACACCTTC. It encodes CASSIEDSNYGYTF. The chain couples TRBV19 to TRBJ1-2, with a weak D call TRBD1 (6 bases). CDR1 is LNHDA, CDR2 SQIVND, per germline (reference sequence). The CDR3 is made up of 14 amino acids. Trimming left V 0 bases short and J 1 base short, with 6 bases between.

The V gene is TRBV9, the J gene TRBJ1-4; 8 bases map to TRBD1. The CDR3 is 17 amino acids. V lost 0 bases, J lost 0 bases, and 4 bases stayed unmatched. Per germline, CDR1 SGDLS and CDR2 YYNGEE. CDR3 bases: TGTGCCAGCAGCGTAGGACAGGGGCGGGCAACTAATGAAAAACTGTTTTTT. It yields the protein CASSVGQGRATNEKLFF.

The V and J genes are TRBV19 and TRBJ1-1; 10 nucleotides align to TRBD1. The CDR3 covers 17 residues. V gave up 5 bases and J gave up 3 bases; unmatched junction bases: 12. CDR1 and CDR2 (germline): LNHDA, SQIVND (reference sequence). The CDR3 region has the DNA TGTGCCAGTAGTGATCGGACAGGGGGATTACAGTACACTGAAGCTTTCTTT. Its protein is CASSDRTGGLQYTEAFF.

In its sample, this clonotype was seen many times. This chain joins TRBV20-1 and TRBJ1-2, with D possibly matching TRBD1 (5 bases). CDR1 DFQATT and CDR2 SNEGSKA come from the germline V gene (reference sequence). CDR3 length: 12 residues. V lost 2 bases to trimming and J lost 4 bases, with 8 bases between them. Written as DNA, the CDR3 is TGCAGTGCTAGATTGGGGGGCTATGGCTACACCTTC. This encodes CSARLGGYGYTF.